Listed below are T cell receptor beta chains from one sample, sequenced in a study of blood T cell repertoires in COVID-19. Here immunoSEQ multiplex PCR was the method, and the copy in TCRdb shows in-frame clones only, minus some. The sample records 98,000 or so clones, roughly 84% being singletons. Material for sequencing was peripheral blood. The receptors derive from a man aged 60 to 69 with acute or convalescent COVID-19. Both conserved end residues are part of each CDR3. A D gene is named only where the DNA matches it firmly. A row's size may be missing; if present it is once, few, many or a size class.

D gene	clone size	J gene	V gene	CDR3 protein	CDR3 DNA
-	-	TRBJ2-6	TRBV19	CASSIDHGMISGANVLTF	TGTGCCAGTAGTATAGATCATGGCATGATCTCTGGGGCCAACGTCCTGACTTTC
-	few	TRBJ1-2	TRBV5-4	CASSYRTVNYGYTF	TGTGCCAGCAGCTACCGGACTGTTAACTATGGCTACACCTTC
-	-	TRBJ2-3	TRBV7-2	CASSFTGPTDTQYF	TGTGCCAGCAGCTTTACAGGGCCCACAGATACGCAGTATTTT
-	-	TRBJ2-5	TRBV11-2	CASSSGETQYF	TGTGCCAGCAGCTCGGGGGAGACCCAGTACTTC
TRBD1	-	TRBJ1-1	TRBV10-2	CASRTLGTGNTEAFF	TGCGCCAGCAGAACTTTGGGGACAGGGAACACTGAAGCTTTCTTT
-	-	TRBJ1-1	TRBV7-2	CASSLEGSNTEAFF	TGTGCCAGCAGCTTAGAGGGGTCGAACACTGAAGCTTTCTTT
-	-	TRBJ2-3	TRBV19	CASSMSGRGDTQYF	TGTGCCAGTAGTATGAGTGGCAGGGGAGATACGCAGTATTTT
TRBD1	-	TRBJ1-6	TRBV10-3	CAISPPGQGDSPLHF	TGTGCCATCAGTCCTCCGGGACAGGGGGATTCACCCCTCCACTTT
-	-	TRBJ1-1	TRBV19	CASSATPTGLWAFF	TGTGCCAGTAGTGCAACCCCGACAGGCCTGTGGGCTTTCTTT
TRBD1	-	TRBJ1-4	TRBV18	CASSPPMTGNEKLFF	TGTGCCAGCTCACCACCCATGACAGGGAATGAAAAACTGTTTTTT
-	-	TRBJ1-2	TRBV11-2	CASSFLRSTGHNYGYTF	TGTGCCAGCAGCTTCCTCCGAAGCACAGGCCACAACTATGGCTACACCTTC
-	few	TRBJ2-3	TRBV5-1	CASSLGSNRVADTQYF	TGCGCCAGCAGCTTGGGTTCGAACAGGGTTGCAGATACGCAGTATTTT
-	-	TRBJ2-1	TRBV24-1	CATSAPSPNYNEQFF	TGTGCCACCAGTGCCCCTAGCCCGAACTACAATGAGCAGTTCTTC
TRBD1	once	TRBJ1-3	TRBV5-5	CASSRPGQGSGNTIYF	TGTGCCAGCAGCAGGCCGGGACAGGGTTCTGGAAACACCATATATTTT
-	-	TRBJ1-4	TRBV21-1	CASSINGRGGRGGKLFF	TGTGCCAGCAGCATAAATGGGCGAGGGGGGAGGGGAGGAAAACTGTTTTTT
TRBD2	-	TRBJ2-1	TRBV2	CASSEVTSGMGEQFF	TGTGCCAGCAGTGAAGTAACTAGCGGGATGGGGGAGCAGTTCTTC
-	-	TRBJ2-3	TRBV5-1	CASSRTVPRTDTQYF	TGCGCCAGCAGCCGGACAGTTCCACGCACAGATACGCAGTATTTT
TRBD1	-	TRBJ2-2	TRBV5-4	CASSYGDRGNRELFF	TGTGCCAGCAGCTATGGGGACAGGGGAAACAGGGAGCTGTTTTTT